This T cell receptor beta chain came from a study of T cell responses to AZD1222 COVID-19 vaccine. The CDR3 runs to 13 residues. Germline assignment: CDR1 KGHDR and CDR2 SFDVKD. V lost 5 bases and J 7 bases, leaving 13 bases between the germline ends. Findings and limits, study-wide: Rises in breadth and depth of Spike-specific TCRs came after two AZD1222 doses.

The protocol was immunoSEQ multiplex PCR, while the TCRdb copy is restricted to in-frame clones and leaves out a portion. Among around 150,000 clones listed, just over 90% were seen once. With regard to this clone: Its antigen is still unknown.

The V call is TRBV24-1, the J call TRBJ1-2; D perhaps matches TRBD1 (6 bases). The input for sequencing was peripheral blood, taken on day 0 of MenACWY control vaccination. This receptor was identified in an adult in good health. This CDR3 reads CATSGQGRSGYTF. The DNA of the CDR3 is TGTGCCACCAGTGGCCAGGGGAGGAGTGGCTACACCTTC.